One sample yielded the 21 T cell receptor beta chains listed below, sequenced in a study of regulatory and conventional T cells in RAG deficiency. Conventional CD4+ T cells were sorted from blood as CD25-low CD127-high cells. Sequencing used immunoSEQ multiplex PCR; TCRdb keeps in-frame clones, though not all of them. This sample has more than 40,000 clones, with 80% to 90% found just once. The same sample was also used in a study of regulatory T cells. This second study says: Amplification used 52 TRBV primers and 13 TRBJ primers.

Sample: CD4+ effector T cells sorted from blood. Receptors were obtained from a human donor in good health.

The chain couples TRBV18 to TRBJ2-3; 7 nucleotides agree with TRBD1. Trimming removed 1 base from V and 3 bases from J; junction bases left unmatched: 1. This CDR3 spans 14 amino acids. Germline-derived CDR1 and CDR2 are KGHSH and LQKENI. CDR3 DNA sequence: TGTGCCAGCTCACCACGGACAGGAACAGATACGCAGTATTTT. Translating gives CASSPRTGTDTQYF.

The rearrangement uses TRBV5-4 and TRBJ2-2; D is ambiguous. V was cut by 1 base and J by 6 bases, with 7 bases left in between. The CDR3 runs 13 residues. Germline CDR1 and CDR2: SGHNT and YYREEE (reference sequence). The CDR3 region is CASSLTGPGELFF. CDR3 DNA: TGTGCCAGCAGCTTGACCGGCCCCGGGGAGCTGTTTTTT.

The V call is TRBV4-1, the J call TRBJ2-5, with 12 nucleotides matching TRBD2. V lost 1 base, J lost 1 base, and 1 base stayed unmatched. The CDR3 contains 16 residues. The germline CDR1 and CDR2 sequences are MGHRA and YSYEKL. The chain's CDR3 is CASSQGLAGAQETQYF. The CDR3 bases are TGCGCCAGCAGCCAAGGACTAGCGGGGGCCCAAGAGACCCAGTACTTC.

The chain uses TRBV7-9 and TRBJ2-3, with D possibly matching TRBD1 (7 bases). This CDR3 is built from 15 residues. The germline CDR1 and CDR2 sequences are SEHNR and FQNEAQ (reference sequence). Trimming took 5 bases from V and 2 from J, leaving 14 bases between them. The CDR3 DNA reads TGTGCCAGCAGCCCCAGGGGGGAATACACAGATACGCAGTATTTT. It specifies CASSPRGEYTDTQYF.

The CDR3 DNA is TGTGCCAGCAGCCTTCAACCAAGCAGGGGAGGAAACACCATATATTTT. Residues: CASSLQPSRGGNTIYF. V usage is TRBV7-9 and J usage is TRBJ1-3; D might be TRBD1 (6 bases). Per germline, CDR1 SEHNR and CDR2 FQNEAQ (reference sequence). This CDR3 has 16 residues. Deletions cut 5 bases from V and 4 bases from J, with 18 bases between. Drawing the rest from reference TRBV7-9 and TRBJ1-3, the complete variable domain is DTGVSQNPRHKITKRGQNVTFRCDPISEHNRLYWYRQTLGQGPEFLTYFQNEAQLEKSRLLSDRFSAERPKGSFSTLEIQRTEQGDSAMYLCASSLQPSRGGNTIYFGEGSWLTVV.

The CDR3 DNA reads TGTGCCAGCAGCTTAGAGTACGGGAGCCCCTACGAGCAGTACTTC. It codes for CASSLEYGSPYEQYF. The chain combines TRBV7-6 with TRBJ2-7; D possibly corresponds to TRBD2 (6 bases). Germline V gene lookup returns CDR1 SGHVS and CDR2 FNYEAQ. The CDR3 covers 15 residues. V was pared by 1 base and J by 2 bases, with 12 bases between.

This clone came up once. This same CDR3 is encoded by further DNA sequences in the sample. The V call is TRBV25-1, the J call TRBJ2-7, with D perhaps TRBD1 (6 bases). The V gene lost 3 bases and the J gene lost 3 bases, with 21 bases spanning the gap. CDR1 and CDR2 from the germline V gene are MGHDK and SYGVNS. There are 17 residues in the CDR3. The CDR3 DNA reads as TGTGCCAGCAGTGACAGGGGCGCGGGTTTGGCTGTCTACGAGCAGTACTTC. Translating it yields CASSDRGAGLAVYEQYF.

The rearrangement uses TRBV29-1 and TRBJ2-1, with TRBD2 matching 7 bases. Germline CDR1 and CDR2: SQVTM and ANQGSEA. V was clipped by 7 bases and J by 4 bases; unmatched bases: 7. This CDR3 spans 13 amino acids. CDR3: CSASGLSYNEQFF. CDR3 coding DNA: TGCAGCGCTTCGGGACTATCTTACAATGAGCAGTTCTTC.

This chain links TRBV7-8 with TRBJ2-2; TRBD2 matches at 7 bases. The J segment lost 1 base and the V segment lost 5 bases, leaving 4 bases of the junction unmatched. Germline assignment: CDR1 SGHVS and CDR2 FQNEAQ. This CDR3 spans 15 amino acids. The CDR3 nucleotides read TGTGCCAGCAGCCCTGGGAGGGGGAACACCGGGGAGCTGTTTTTT. Its translation is CASSPGRGNTGELFF.

The chain joins TRBV6-5 to TRBJ2-1, with 10 bases matching TRBD2. The V gene's germline CDR1 is MNHEY and CDR2 SVGAGI. The J segment lost 7 bases and the V segment lost 5 bases, leaving 8 bases of the junction unmatched. This CDR3 is built from 15 residues. The CDR3 DNA is TGTGCCAGCAGTCGGACTAGCGGATCTGGGAATGAGCAGTTCTTC. Amino acid sequence: CASSRTSGSGNEQFF.

The chain couples TRBV6-1 to TRBJ2-7; 8 positions agree with TRBD2. Trimming took 0 bases from V and 5 from J; bases not matched to a gene: 9. Germline lookup yields CDR1 MNHNS and CDR2 SASEGT. CDR3 length: 16 amino acids. The CDR3 DNA follows: TGTGCCAGCAGTGAAGCGGCGGGGGGATACGTGGACGAGCAGTACTTC. Its translation is CASSEAAGGYVDEQYF.

The rearrangement links TRBV11-2 to TRBJ1-1; the D is unclear. Trimming removed 3 bases from V and 0 bases from J, with 11 bases in between. The CDR3 has 15 residues. The germline gives CDR1 SGHAT, CDR2 FQNNGV. The DNA of the CDR3 is TGTGCCAGCAGCTTTCAGGCAGCCTTGAACACTGAAGCTTTCTTT. Its translation is CASSFQAALNTEAFF. Based on the CDR3 plus reference TRBV11-2 and TRBJ1-1, the full variable domain is EAGVAQSPRYKIIEKRQSVAFWCNPISGHATLYWYQQILGQGPKLLIQFQNNGVVDDSQLPKDRFSAERLKGVDSTLKIQPAKLEDSAVYLCASSFQAALNTEAFFGQGTRLTVV.

This sequence joins TRBV6-1 and TRBJ1-2; perhaps TRBD1 as D (5 bases). The CDR3 is made up of 13 amino acids. Germline CDR1 and CDR2: MNHNS and SASEGT. V was clipped by 2 bases and J by 6 bases, with 10 bases between them. The CDR3 reads CASSERDLDGYTF. DNA for the CDR3: TGTGCCAGCAGTGAAAGGGACCTGGATGGCTACACCTTC.

This clone appeared a few times. V is TRBV2 and J is TRBJ2-7, with TRBD1 identical over 10 bases. The ends lost 10 bases at V and 3 bases at J; junction bases unmatched: 12. CDR1 SNHLY and CDR2 FYNNEI come from the germline V gene. This CDR3 has 15 amino acids. The CDR3 region is CAISVLGQGNYEQYF. CDR3 in DNA: TGTGCCATCTCCGTACTGGGACAGGGGAACTACGAGCAGTACTTC. The variable domain in full, completed from reference TRBV2 and TRBJ2-7, reads EPEVTQTPSHQVTQMGQEVILRCVPISNHLYFYWYRQILGQKVEFLVSFYNNEISEKSEIFDDQFSVERPDGSNFTLKIRSTKLEDSAMYFCAISVLGQGNYEQYFGPGTRLTVT.

This clone occurred once. V usage is TRBV28 and J usage is TRBJ2-1; 7 bases fit TRBD1. Trimming removed 8 bases from V and 0 bases from J; junction bases left unmatched: 7. CDR1 and CDR2 (germline): MDHEN, SYDVKM. The CDR3 is 15 amino acids. For the CDR3, the DNA is TGTGCCAGCTTAGGGGGCTCTAGCTCCTACAATGAGCAGTTCTTC. Translation: CASLGGSSSYNEQFF.

This chain connects TRBV6-6 to TRBJ2-1; TRBD2 matches at 8 bases. Germline V lookup: CDR1 MNHNY, CDR2 SVGAGI (reference sequence). The J segment lost 3 bases and the V segment lost 4 bases, leaving 5 bases of the junction unmatched. The CDR3 has 15 amino acids. The CDR3: CASSSVAGNYNEQFF. CDR3 nucleotide sequence: TGTGCCAGCAGTTCGGTAGCGGGGAACTACAATGAGCAGTTCTTC.

The gene calls are TRBV9 and TRBJ1-2; 12 bases are shared with TRBD1. CDR3 length: 16 amino acids. Unmatched junction bases numbered 10, after V lost 4 bases and J lost 6 bases. Germline CDR1 reads SGDLS; CDR2 reads YYNGEE. CDR3 nucleotide sequence: TGTGCCAGCAGCTCCCGGGACAGGGGGCATAGAGATGGCTACACCTTC. Its translation: CASSSRDRGHRDGYTF.

Concerning this clone itself: The junction departs from germline at one end; a sequencing error may be responsible. This CDR3 is CASSPGAGSPLHF. Written as DNA, the CDR3 is TGTGCTAGCAGCCCGGGGGCAGGGTCACCCCTCCACTTT. V is TRBV7-9 and J is TRBJ1-6, with D possibly being TRBD1 (6 bases). Germline V lookup: CDR1 SEHNR, CDR2 FQNEAQ (reference sequence). The CDR3 length is 13 residues.

J is TRBJ1-3 and V is TRBV7-8, with a tentative D call TRBD1 (5 bases). Germline V CDR1 and CDR2: SGHVS, FQNEAQ. Trimming shortened V by 1 base and J by 4 bases, and 17 bases separated the two germline ends. This CDR3 contains 17 residues. The CDR3 spells CASSLGSGRGSGNTIYF. CDR3 in DNA: TGTGCCAGCAGCTTAGGAAGTGGGCGGGGGTCGGGAAACACCATATATTTT.

V and J are TRBV29-1 and TRBJ1-5; 8 positions match TRBD1. Germline-derived CDR1 and CDR2 are SQVTM and ANQGSEA. Germline trimming cut 6 bases from V and 0 bases from J; bases unmatched to any gene: 4. This CDR3 has 14 amino acids. The CDR3 region is CSVRGQGSNQPQHF. The CDR3 DNA is TGCAGCGTGCGTGGACAGGGTAGCAATCAGCCCCAGCATTTT.

The genes are TRBV14 and TRBJ2-1; 11 bases line up with TRBD2. Germline assignment: CDR1 SGHDN and CDR2 FVKESK. The CDR3 length is 17 residues. Trimming took 4 bases from V and 3 from J; bases not matched to a gene: 8. The CDR3 nucleotides read TGTGCCAGCAGCCCGGGACTAGCGGAGGCCCGCTACAATGAGCAGTTCTTC. Translation: CASSPGLAEARYNEQFF.